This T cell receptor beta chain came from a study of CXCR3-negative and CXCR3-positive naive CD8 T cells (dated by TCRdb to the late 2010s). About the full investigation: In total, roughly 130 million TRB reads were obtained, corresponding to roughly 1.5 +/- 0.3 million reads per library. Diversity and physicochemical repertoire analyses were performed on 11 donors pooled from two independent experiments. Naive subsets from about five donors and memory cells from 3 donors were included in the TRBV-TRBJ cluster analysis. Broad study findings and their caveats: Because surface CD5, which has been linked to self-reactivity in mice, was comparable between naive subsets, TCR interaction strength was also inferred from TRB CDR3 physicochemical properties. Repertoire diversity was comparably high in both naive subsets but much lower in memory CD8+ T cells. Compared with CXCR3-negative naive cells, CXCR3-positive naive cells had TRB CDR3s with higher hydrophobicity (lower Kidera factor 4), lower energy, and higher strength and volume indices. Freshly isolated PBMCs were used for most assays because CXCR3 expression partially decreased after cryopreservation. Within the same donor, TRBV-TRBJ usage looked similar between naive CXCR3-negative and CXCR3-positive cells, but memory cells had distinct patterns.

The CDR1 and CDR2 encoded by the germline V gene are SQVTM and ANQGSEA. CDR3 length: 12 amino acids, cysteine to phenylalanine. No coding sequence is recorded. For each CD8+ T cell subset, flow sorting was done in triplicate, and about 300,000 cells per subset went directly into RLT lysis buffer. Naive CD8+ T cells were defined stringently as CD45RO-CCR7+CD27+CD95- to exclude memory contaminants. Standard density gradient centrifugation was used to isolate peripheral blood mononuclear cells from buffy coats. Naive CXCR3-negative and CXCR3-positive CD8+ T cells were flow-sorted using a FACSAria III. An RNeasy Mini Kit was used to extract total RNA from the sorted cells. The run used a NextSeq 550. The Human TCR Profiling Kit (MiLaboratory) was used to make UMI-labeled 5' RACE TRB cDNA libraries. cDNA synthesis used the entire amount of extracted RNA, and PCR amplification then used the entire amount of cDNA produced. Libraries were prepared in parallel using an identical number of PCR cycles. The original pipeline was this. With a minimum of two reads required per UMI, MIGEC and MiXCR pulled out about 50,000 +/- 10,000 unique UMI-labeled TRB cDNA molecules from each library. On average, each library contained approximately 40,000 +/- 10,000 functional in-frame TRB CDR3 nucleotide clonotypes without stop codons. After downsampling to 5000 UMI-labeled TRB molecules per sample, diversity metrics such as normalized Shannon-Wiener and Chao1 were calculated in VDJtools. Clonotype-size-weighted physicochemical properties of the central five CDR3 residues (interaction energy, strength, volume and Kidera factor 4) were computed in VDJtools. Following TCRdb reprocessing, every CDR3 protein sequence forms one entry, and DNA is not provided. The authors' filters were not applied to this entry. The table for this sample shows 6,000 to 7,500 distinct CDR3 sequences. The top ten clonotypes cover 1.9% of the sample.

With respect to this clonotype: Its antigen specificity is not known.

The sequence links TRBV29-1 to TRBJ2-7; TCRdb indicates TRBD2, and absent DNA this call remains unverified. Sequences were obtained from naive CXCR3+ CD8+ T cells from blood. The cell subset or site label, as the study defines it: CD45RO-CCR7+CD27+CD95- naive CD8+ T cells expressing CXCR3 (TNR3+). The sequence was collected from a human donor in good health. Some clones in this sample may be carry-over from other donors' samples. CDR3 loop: CSGGWGSYEQYF.